The 31 T cell receptor beta chains below were found in one sample sequenced in a study of beta chain features in type 1 diabetes. The antigens these receptors bind are not known. The entirety of the isolated RNA underwent reverse transcription, so expressed TCRB transcripts were sequenced. TCRdb's table, derived via immunoSEQ multiplex PCR, lists solely in-frame clones and lacks some. The data show around 280,000 clones, with over 12% seen just once and around 0.015% held by the top ten. Whole-study results and caveats: Type 1 diabetes patients had moderately but significantly shorter TCRB CDR3s in all four CD4+ subsets.

Sample: naive CD4+ T cells from blood. Receptors were obtained from a man in his late teens or twenties with type 1 diabetes.

V and J are TRBV6-1 and TRBJ2-5; D might be TRBD2 (6 bases). Per the germline V gene, CDR1 is MNHNS and CDR2 is SASEGT. The CDR3 runs 13 residues. V gave up 9 bases and J gave up 4 bases, with 15 bases separating them. This CDR3 reads CASSREWGETQYF. Here the CDR3 DNA reads TGTGCCAGTTCCCGGGAGTGGGGAGAGACCCAGTACTTC.

The V gene is TRBV4-3, the J gene TRBJ2-5; D perhaps matches TRBD2 (7 bases). The V and J ends lost 0 bases and 0 bases respectively, with 14 bases between them. Germline CDR1 reads LGHNA; CDR2 reads YSLEER. This CDR3 spans 17 amino acids. The CDR3 reads CASSQDTGGHYQETQYF. CDR3 bases: TGCGCCAGCAGCCAAGATACCGGGGGGCACTACCAAGAGACCCAGTACTTC.

The V gene is TRBV7-9, the J gene TRBJ1-2; 8 bases are shared with TRBD1. The CDR3 covers 16 residues. Germline V gene lookup returns CDR1 SEHNR and CDR2 FQNEAQ (reference sequence). Trimming at V came to 4 bases and at J to 6 bases, leaving 13 bases not matched to a gene. The CDR3 DNA reads TGTGCCAGCAGCTCGAGCTCGGCCCAGGGGGCGCATGGCTACACCTTC. It codes for CASSSSSAQGAHGYTF.

This clone was seen more than once but under ten times. V gene TRBV2 combines with J gene TRBJ2-1; TRBD2 matches 8 bases. Germline CDR1 is SNHLY and CDR2 is FYNNEI. There are 15 residues in the CDR3. V shed 9 bases, J shed 5 bases, and the junction held 12 bases outside the gene matches. The CDR3 reads CARTLERGRHNEQFF. In nucleotides, the CDR3 is TGTGCCAGGACACTAGAGCGGGGGAGACACAATGAGCAGTTCTTC.

The chain employs TRBV2 and TRBJ1-1; maybe TRBD1 (6 bases). The CDR3 totals 13 residues. The germline gives CDR1 SNHLY, CDR2 FYNNEI. V lost 5 bases and J lost 3, with 10 bases in between. CDR3 region: CASSTQGDTEAFF. CDR3 nucleotides: TGTGCCAGCAGTACACAGGGAGACACTGAAGCTTTCTTT.

This clone appeared a few times. This chain connects TRBV28 to TRBJ2-7; D possibly corresponds to TRBD2 (5 bases). Trimming took 5 bases from V and 5 from J, leaving 16 bases between them. Germline V CDR1 and CDR2: MDHEN, SYDVKM. CDR3 length: 14 residues. DNA of the CDR3: TGTGCCAGCAGTGTGGACGGAGGTTTACACGAGCAGTACTTC. Translation gives CASSVDGGLHEQYF.

This clone turned up a few times. This chain links TRBV28 with TRBJ2-1; 14 bases map to TRBD2. V dropped 6 bases and J dropped 8; count of bases not matched to a gene: 18. The CDR3 loop spans 19 amino acids. The germline V gene encodes CDR1 MDHEN and CDR2 SYDVKM. The CDR3 here is CASRGISLKGTSGGYEQFF. As DNA, the CDR3 is TGTGCCAGCAGGGGGATTTCTCTTAAGGGGACTAGCGGGGGATATGAGCAGTTCTTC.

This clone was seen only a few times. The CDR3 loop reads CASSKGLTKSYEQYF. In DNA, the CDR3 is TGTGCCAGCAGTAAGGGACTAACGAAGTCCTACGAGCAGTACTTC. The chain employs TRBV2 and TRBJ2-7; 7 positions match TRBD2. Germline V CDR1 and CDR2: SNHLY, FYNNEI. The CDR3 consists of 15 residues. V lost 5 bases and J lost 1; bases outside the gene matches: 8.

This clone was seen a handful of times. V gene TRBV7-2 combines with J gene TRBJ1-6; maybe TRBD1 (5 bases). Trimming pared 1 base from V and 7 bases from J, leaving 17 bases between. This CDR3 region has 17 residues. Germline V CDR1 and CDR2: SGHTA, FQGNSA. In DNA, the CDR3 is TGTGCCAGCAGCTTAGAAAGACTGGGACGGGGGAATTCACCCCTCCACTTT. It encodes CASSLERLGRGNSPLHF.

The chain has TRBV2 and TRBJ2-2; the D gene is possibly TRBD1 (5 bases). V lost 5 bases to trimming and J lost 0 bases, with 7 bases between them. This CDR3 comprises 14 residues. CDR1 and CDR2 from the germline V gene are SNHLY and FYNNEI. This CDR3 reads CASSLGANTGELFF. The CDR3 nucleotides read TGTGCCAGCAGTTTAGGGGCGAACACCGGGGAGCTGTTTTTT.

The genes are TRBV11-2 and TRBJ1-2; D is undetermined. This CDR3 has 13 amino acids. Trimming left V 4 bases short and J 7 bases short, with 13 bases between. Germline CDR1 SGHAT, CDR2 FQNNGV. The DNA for the CDR3 is TGTGCCAGCAGCTCTTATGCGCCCGGTGGCTACACCTTC. It codes for CASSSYAPGGYTF. Filled out from reference TRBV11-2 and TRBJ1-2, the complete variable domain reads EAGVAQSPRYKIIEKRQSVAFWCNPISGHATLYWYQQILGQGPKLLIQFQNNGVVDDSQLPKDRFSAERLKGVDSTLKIQPAKLEDSAVYLCASSSYAPGGYTFGSGTRLTVV.

The rearrangement joins TRBV18 to TRBJ1-4; the match to TRBD1 covers 9 bases. With 4 bases clipped from V and 8 bases from J, the junction kept 8 bases outside the gene matches. The CDR3 extends over 15 amino acids. CDR1 and CDR2 (germline): KGHSH, LQKENI. In DNA form, the CDR3 reads TGTGCCAGCTCACTAACAGGGGGCATCGCGGAAAAACTGTTTTTT. This sequence encodes CASSLTGGIAEKLFF.

J is TRBJ2-3 and V is TRBV29-1, with 9 nucleotides matching TRBD2. The CDR3 runs to 17 residues. V dropped 6 bases and J dropped 0; count of bases not matched to a gene: 13. The V gene's germline CDR1 is SQVTM and CDR2 ANQGSEA. CDR3 amino acids: CSVSSSLAGGSTDTQYF. CDR3 sequence (DNA): TGCAGCGTCTCTTCTTCTCTTGCGGGGGGGAGCACAGATACGCAGTATTTT.

In regard to this clone: The same CDR3 also results from other DNA sequences found in this sample. The chain combines TRBV7-2 with TRBJ2-7; a weak D match, TRBD1 (5 bases). Germline V CDR1 and CDR2: SGHTA, FQGNSA. The CDR3 totals 13 residues. The ends were cut back, 1 base at V and 3 bases at J, with 7 bases in the middle. The CDR3 DNA reads TGTGCCAGCAGCTTAGGCAGGGACTACGAGCAGTACTTC. This translates into CASSLGRDYEQYF.

The chain carries TRBV27 and TRBJ2-3, with 12 bases fitting TRBD1. The CDR3 consists of 17 residues. Germline CDR1 MNHEY, CDR2 SMNVEV (reference sequence). V trimming: 4 bases; J trimming: 5 bases; junction bases outside the gene matches: 10. The CDR3: CASSSITGTGGKDTQYF. DNA of the CDR3: TGTGCCAGCAGTTCGATCACCGGGACAGGGGGCAAAGATACGCAGTATTTT.

The gene calls are TRBV2 and TRBJ2-1, with 10 bases fitting TRBD1. Germline CDR1 and CDR2: SNHLY and FYNNEI. The V gene end was trimmed by 2 bases and the J gene end by 9 bases; junction bases not matched to a gene: 10. This CDR3 comprises 16 residues. The CDR3 loop is CASSELNAGTGVEQFF. DNA for the CDR3: TGTGCCAGCAGTGAACTTAACGCCGGGACAGGGGTTGAGCAGTTCTTC.

V gene TRBV11-2 combines with J gene TRBJ2-7; tentatively, D is TRBD2 (6 bases). V was trimmed by 5 bases and J by 2 bases, leaving 16 bases between them. The CDR3 is made up of 15 amino acids. Germline-derived CDR1 and CDR2 are SGHAT and FQNNGV. For the CDR3, the DNA is TGTGCCAGCAGCAAACCCGGGACTCAACCCTACGAGCAGTACTTC. Protein: CASSKPGTQPYEQYF.

The chain joins TRBV2 to TRBJ2-7; 12 nucleotides align to TRBD2. CDR3 length: 14 residues. Trimming took 7 bases from V and 5 from J; bases not matched to a gene: 6. CDR1 and CDR2 from the germline V gene are SNHLY and FYNNEI. CDR3 coding DNA: TGTGCCAGCAAGACTAGCGGGGGTGGAGACGAGCAGTACTTC. Protein sequence: CASKTSGGGDEQYF.

This chain links TRBV14 with TRBJ2-7, with a tentative D call TRBD1 (7 bases). The germline V and J ends were trimmed by 0 bases and 5 bases, with 23 bases remaining between them. Germline CDR1 SGHDN, CDR2 FVKESK. CDR3 length: 18 residues. The CDR3 is CASSQDRGTSPGGDEQYF. CDR3 sequence (DNA): TGTGCCAGCAGCCAAGATCGGGGGACAAGCCCAGGGGGTGACGAGCAGTACTTC.

This clone turned up a few times. The CDR3 sequence: CASSGRGTSGRDTQYF. Written as DNA, the CDR3 is TGTGCCAGCAGCGGACGGGGGACTAGCGGGAGAGATACGCAGTATTTT. The V gene is TRBV9, the J gene TRBJ2-3; 14 nucleotides line up with TRBD2. V shed 3 bases, J shed 5 bases, and the junction held 5 bases outside the gene matches. Germline V gene sequence: CDR1 SGDLS, CDR2 YYNGEE. The CDR3 length is 16 residues.

This clone was seen more than once but under ten times. The chain carries TRBV29-1 and TRBJ2-1; TRBD2 agrees at 7 bases. Looked up from germline, CDR1 is SQVTM and CDR2 is ANQGSEA. V dropped 4 bases and J dropped 5; count of bases not matched to a gene: 11. CDR3 length: 15 residues. The CDR3 DNA is TGCAGCGTTGCTCTCCGGCTAGCGGAGCACAATGAGCAGTTCTTC. This translates into CSVALRLAEHNEQFF.

The sample holds a few counts of this clone. The genes are TRBV5-4 and TRBJ2-7, with D maybe TRBD1 (5 bases). V was pared by 1 base and J by 1 base, with 12 bases between. The germline gives CDR1 SGHNT, CDR2 YYREEE (reference sequence). The CDR3 totals 15 residues. Here the CDR3 reads CASSLLTGGSYEQYF. CDR3 DNA sequence: TGTGCCAGCAGCTTGTTAACAGGCGGATCCTACGAGCAGTACTTC.

The chain carries TRBV2 and TRBJ2-3, with D possibly TRBD2 on 6 matching bases. Germline values: CDR1 SNHLY, CDR2 FYNNEI. The CDR3 contains 15 residues. Trimming stripped 5 bases from V and 1 base from J, with 13 bases between. CDR3 region: CASSKRADRTDTQYF. Written as DNA, the CDR3 is TGTGCCAGCAGTAAGCGGGCCGACCGCACAGATACGCAGTATTTT.

The chain is built from TRBV29-1 and TRBJ1-3; D is undetermined. Germline CDR1 SQVTM, CDR2 ANQGSEA. Deletions cut 3 bases from V and 2 bases from J, with 20 bases between. This CDR3 spans 17 amino acids. The CDR3 reads CSVEGRPPHDTGNTIYF. In nucleotides, the CDR3 is TGCAGCGTTGAGGGCAGGCCTCCCCACGATACTGGAAACACCATATATTTT.

The V call is TRBV29-1, the J call TRBJ2-5; D is perhaps TRBD1 (7 bases). V lost 4 bases to trimming and J lost 5 bases, with 11 bases between them. Germline CDR1 and CDR2: SQVTM and ANQGSEA. The CDR3 runs to 12 residues. The CDR3 here is CSVARGRETQYF. DNA for the CDR3: TGCAGCGTTGCCAGGGGGAGGGAGACCCAGTACTTC.

This clone has a handful of counts. V usage is TRBV28 and J usage is TRBJ2-7; 7 nucleotides agree with TRBD1. J was trimmed by 3 bases and V by 11 bases; bases with no gene match: 10. Germline CDR1 is MDHEN and CDR2 is SYDVKM. CDR3 length equals 13 residues. CDR3 DNA sequence: TGTGCCGTAACCGGGACAGAGATCTACGAGCAGTACTTC. Translated: CAVTGTEIYEQYF.

This clone has only a few counts. The chain carries TRBV28 and TRBJ2-1; D gene ambiguous. The V gene's germline CDR1 is MDHEN and CDR2 SYDVKM. The ends were cut back, 5 bases at V and 0 bases at J, with 11 bases in the middle. This CDR3 is 15 amino acids long. CDR3 nucleotide sequence: TGTGCCAGCAGTCTCCCTTTTCCCTCCTACAATGAGCAGTTCTTC. As protein: CASSLPFPSYNEQFF.

This clone was counted only a few times. This chain joins TRBV30 and TRBJ2-5, with D possibly matching TRBD1 (5 bases). V lost 4 bases, J lost 9 bases, and 12 bases lay in between. Germline-derived CDR1 and CDR2 are GTSNPN and SVGIG (reference sequence). The CDR3 contains 11 residues. The CDR3 loop is CAWNGGAAQYF. The CDR3 DNA is TGTGCCTGGAATGGTGGGGCGGCCCAGTACTTC.

The rearrangement joins TRBV5-1 to TRBJ2-7; 7 bases align to TRBD1. V was clipped by 6 bases and J by 1 base; unmatched bases: 7. Germline CDR1 reads SGHRS; CDR2 reads YFSETQ. The length of the CDR3 is 14 residues. CDR3 in amino acids: CASNPGDRSYEQYF. The CDR3 bases are TGCGCCAGCAACCCCGGGGACAGATCCTACGAGCAGTACTTC.

The rearrangement uses TRBV5-1 and TRBJ2-2; TRBD2 is a possible D gene (6 bases). The length of the CDR3 is 16 residues. V gave up 5 bases and J gave up 1 base, with 15 bases separating them. Germline values: CDR1 SGHRS, CDR2 YFSETQ. CDR3 protein: CASRPPGLMNTGELFF. Written as DNA, the CDR3 is TGCGCCAGCAGGCCCCCGGGACTGATGAACACCGGGGAGCTGTTTTTT.

The rearrangement links TRBV7-2 to TRBJ1-3; D is unresolved. Germline V gene sequence: CDR1 SGHTA, CDR2 FQGNSA. The V end was cut by 2 bases, the J end by 0 bases, with 5 bases between. The CDR3 sequence is 14 residues long. CDR3 sequence: CASSLQVSGNTIYF. CDR3 in DNA: TGTGCCAGCAGCTTACAGGTCTCTGGAAACACCATATATTTT.